These 16 T cell receptor beta chains were sequenced from one sample in a study of blood T cell repertoires in COVID-19. Generated by immunoSEQ multiplex PCR, the TCRdb table keeps only in-frame clones and is missing some. The data hold under 150,000 clones, with 88% observed a single time. The sequencing input was peripheral blood. These TCRs come from a human donor in a cohort sampled during active COVID-19.

In this sample, this clone turned up once. The chain employs TRBV19 and TRBJ1-5, with a possible D match to TRBD1 (6 bases). Germline-derived CDR1 and CDR2 are LNHDA and SQIVND (reference sequence). V was shortened by 3 bases and J by 7 bases, with 13 bases between the two germline ends. This CDR3 comprises 14 residues. This CDR3 is CASSIRGAWQPQHF. The CDR3 DNA reads as TGTGCCAGTAGTATTCGGGGGGCTTGGCAGCCCCAGCATTTT.

The chain has TRBV7-6 and TRBJ2-7; a possible D gene is TRBD2 (5 bases). CDR1 SGHVS and CDR2 FNYEAQ come from the germline V gene. Trimming took 1 base from V and 2 from J, leaving 15 bases between them. The length of the CDR3 is 16 residues. DNA of the CDR3: TGTGCCAGCAGCTTAGTTCTGGCAGGAGGTACCTACGAGCAGTACTTC. Its protein product is CASSLVLAGGTYEQYF.

This clone was detected only once. This chain uses TRBV27 with TRBJ2-2; TRBD1 matches at 10 bases. The CDR3 is 15 residues long. From germline, CDR1 is MNHEY and CDR2 SMNVEV (reference sequence). V shed 6 bases and J 6 bases; nucleotides not matched to a gene: 7. The CDR3 DNA reads as TGTGCCAGCAGCCCCCGGGACAGGGGCTCCGGGGAGCTGTTTTTT. Amino acids: CASSPRDRGSGELFF.

The chain is built from TRBV5-1 and TRBJ1-3; unclear D gene. Deletions cut 4 bases from V and 2 bases from J, with 10 bases between. Germline CDR1 is SGHRS and CDR2 is YFSETQ. This CDR3 is 14 amino acids long. In nucleotides, the CDR3 is TGCGCCAGCAGCCAAGGGAGGGCTGGAAACACCATATATTTT. Its translation is CASSQGRAGNTIYF. Drawing the rest from reference TRBV5-1 and TRBJ1-3, the complete variable domain is KAGVTQTPRYLIKTRGQQVTLSCSPISGHRSVSWYQQTPGQGLQFLFEYFSETQRNKGNFPGRFSGRQFSNSRSEMNVSTLELGDSALYLCASSQGRAGNTIYFGEGSWLTVV.

The chain joins TRBV19 to TRBJ2-3, with a weak D call TRBD2 (6 bases). V was clipped by 2 bases and J by 2 bases, with 17 bases between them. Germline values: CDR1 LNHDA, CDR2 SQIVND (reference sequence). The CDR3 runs 17 residues. The CDR3 spells CASSIHRPGLHTDTQYF. CDR3 in DNA: TGTGCCAGTAGTATACACCGGCCGGGACTTCACACAGATACGCAGTATTTT.

CDR3 DNA: TGTGCCATCAGTGACGGTAGACAGGCCTATGGCTACACCTTC. It yields the protein CAISDGRQAYGYTF. The chain has TRBV10-3 and TRBJ1-2; D possibly corresponds to TRBD1 (6 bases). CDR3 length equals 14 residues. Germline V gives CDR1 ENHRY, CDR2 SYGVKD. Trimming left V 3 bases short and J 4 bases short, with 12 bases between.

The chain is built from TRBV10-3 and TRBJ1-1; D is unresolved. Trimming removed 3 bases from V and 2 bases from J, with 7 bases in between. There are 13 residues in the CDR3. The V gene's germline CDR1 is ENHRY and CDR2 SYGVKD. CDR3 protein: CAISERVNTEAFF. The CDR3 region has the DNA TGTGCCATCAGTGAACGGGTAAACACTGAAGCTTTCTTT.

The chain uses TRBV7-2 and TRBJ1-4, with 7 bases that match TRBD1. The CDR3 length is 14 residues. CDR1 is SGHTA, CDR2 FQGNSA, per germline. V was clipped by 5 bases and J by 7 bases; unmatched bases: 7. DNA for the CDR3: TGTGCCAGCAGCCGCAGACAGGGAGGTGAAAAACTGTTTTTT. It specifies CASSRRQGGEKLFF. The full variable domain, its missing parts supplied by reference TRBV7-2 and TRBJ1-4, is GAGVSQSPSNKVTEKGKDVELRCDPISGHTALYWYRQSLGQGLEFLIYFQGNSAPDKSGLPSDRFSAERTGGSVSTLTIQRTQQEDSAVYLCASSRRQGGEKLFFGSGTQLSVL.

The sample holds one count of this clone. The CDR3 DNA sequence: TGCGCCAGCAGCCAAGGAGGACAGGGCGGCTATGGCTACACCTTC. It encodes CASSQGGQGGYGYTF. The J gene is TRBJ1-2, the V gene TRBV5-1; 8 nucleotides align to TRBD1. CDR1 SGHRS and CDR2 YFSETQ come from the germline V gene. This CDR3 contains 15 residues. The trim removed 4 bases at V and 4 bases at J, leaving 9 bases unmatched.

This clone showed up just a few times. This chain uses TRBV10-3 with TRBJ1-5; 9 bases map to TRBD1. The V gene end was trimmed by 3 bases and the J gene end by 5 bases; junction bases not matched to a gene: 5. CDR1 is ENHRY and CDR2 is SYGVKD in the germline V gene. The CDR3 consists of 15 residues. The CDR3 DNA reads TGTGCCATCAGTGATTCGGACAGGGGATATCAGCCCCAGCATTTT. It specifies CAISDSDRGYQPQHF.

This chain links TRBV15 with TRBJ1-2; no reliable D call. Trimming pared 7 bases from V and 5 bases from J, leaving 11 bases between. Germline CDR1 and CDR2: LNHNV and YYDKDF (reference sequence). The CDR3 loop spans 12 amino acids. DNA of the CDR3: TGTGCCACCAACGGTGGACTGTATGGCTACACCTTC. Its protein product is CATNGGLYGYTF.

The chain uses TRBV16 and TRBJ2-2; D remains ambiguous. Germline V gives CDR1 KGHSY, CDR2 FQNENV. V gave up 7 bases and J gave up 7 bases, with 7 bases separating them. CDR3 length: 11 amino acids. The CDR3 is CASTQSGELFF. The CDR3 DNA is TGTGCCAGCACCCAGAGCGGGGAGCTGTTTTTT.

V usage is TRBV6-4 and J usage is TRBJ2-7; TRBD2 agrees at 13 bases. CDR3 size: 18 residues. Unmatched junction bases numbered 18, after V lost 9 bases and J lost 4 bases. In germline, CDR1 is MRHNA, CDR2 SNTAGT. The DNA of the CDR3 is TGTGCCAGTGTAGGAATACTAGCGGGGGGGTTTAGGGATTACGAGCAGTACTTC. Its translation is CASVGILAGGFRDYEQYF.

The chain carries TRBV5-1 and TRBJ2-3; TRBD1 matches at 7 bases. Germline CDR1 is SGHRS and CDR2 is YFSETQ. V trimming: 0 bases; J trimming: 3 bases; junction bases outside the gene matches: 10. The CDR3 is 17 residues long. Written as DNA, the CDR3 is TGCGCCAGCAGCTTGGGCCCTGAGGGGGCAGGAACAGATACGCAGTATTTT. It specifies CASSLGPEGAGTDTQYF.

This clone has just one count. The rearrangement links TRBV27 to TRBJ2-4, with D unclear. Germline values: CDR1 MNHEY, CDR2 SMNVEV (reference sequence). The V end lost 5 bases, the J end lost 1 base, and 12 bases lay between the germline ends. The CDR3 is made up of 15 amino acids. The CDR3 loop is CASSPLPEAKNIQYF. CDR3 in DNA: TGTGCCAGCAGTCCTCTCCCCGAGGCCAAAAACATTCAGTACTTC.

The V and J genes are TRBV27 and TRBJ1-4, with unresolved D. The CDR3 is 13 amino acids. The germline CDR1 and CDR2 sequences are MNHEY and SMNVEV (reference sequence). V lost 3 bases and J lost 8, with 10 bases in between. The CDR3: CASSFRTTEKLFF. The CDR3 nucleotides are TGTGCCAGCAGTTTTAGAACTACCGAAAAACTGTTTTTT.